Listed below are T cell receptor beta chains from one sample, sequenced in a study of CD8 T cells in Susac syndrome. TCRdb called the immunoSEQ multiplex PCR reads again in MiXCR, with one record for every CDR3 protein. This sample has more than 150,000 distinct CDR3 sequences; approximately 90% occur once, and the top ten carry approximately 0.075%. The sequenced sample was CD4+ T cells from PBMCs. Receptors originate from a human donor in good health. Each CDR3 is given with its conserved first and last residue. The order of the fields is D gene, clone size, J gene, V gene, CDR3 protein, CDR3 DNA. D genes are given only for firm matches. Not every row has a clone size; where given, it reads once, few, many or a size class.

D gene: -
clone size: once
J gene: TRBJ2-7
V gene: TRBV7-9
CDR3 protein: CASADSTSYEQYF
CDR3 DNA: TGTGCCAGCGCGGACAGCACCTCCTACGAGCAGTACTTC

D gene: -
clone size: -
J gene: TRBJ2-3
V gene: TRBV5-1
CDR3 protein: CASSLDRVGSTDTQYF
CDR3 DNA: TGCGCCAGCAGCTTGGACAGGGTGGGGAGCACAGATACGCAGTATTTT

D gene: -
clone size: -
J gene: TRBJ1-5
V gene: TRBV19
CDR3 protein: CASSILWQPQHF
CDR3 DNA: TGTGCCAGTAGTATCCTGTGGCAGCCCCAGCATTTT

D gene: -
clone size: -
J gene: TRBJ2-1
V gene: TRBV27
CDR3 protein: CATGPRQVNNEQFF
CDR3 DNA: TGTGCCACCGGACCGAGACAGGTCAACAATGAGCAGTTCTTC

D gene: -
clone size: -
J gene: TRBJ2-2
V gene: TRBV29-1
CDR3 protein: CSVGLAGRAGAGELFF
CDR3 DNA: TGCAGCGTTGGCCTGGCTGGCAGGGCTGGCGCCGGGGAGCTGTTTTTT

D gene: -
clone size: -
J gene: TRBJ2-5
V gene: TRBV29-1
CDR3 protein: CSVAQAVETQYF
CDR3 DNA: TGCAGCGTTGCCCAGGCCGTAGAGACCCAGTACTTC

D gene: TRBD1
clone size: -
J gene: TRBJ2-7
V gene: TRBV6-1
CDR3 protein: CASSLGTGQEQYF
CDR3 DNA: TGTGCCAGCAGCCTAGGGACAGGTCAAGAGCAGTACTTC

D gene: -
clone size: -
J gene: TRBJ1-3
V gene: TRBV2
CDR3 protein: CASRDSASGNTIYF
CDR3 DNA: TGTGCCAGCAGGGACAGCGCCTCTGGAAACACCATATATTTT

D gene: TRBD2
clone size: -
J gene: TRBJ2-7
V gene: TRBV30
CDR3 protein: CAWSPGRNEQYF
CDR3 DNA: TGTGCCTGGAGCCCCGGGAGGAACGAGCAGTACTTC

D gene: -
clone size: -
J gene: TRBJ2-7
V gene: TRBV5-1
CDR3 protein: CASSEGFFEQYF
CDR3 DNA: TGCGCCAGCTCCGAAGGCTTTTTCGAGCAGTACTTC

D gene: -
clone size: -
J gene: TRBJ2-3
V gene: TRBV11-2
CDR3 protein: CASSLGPSIGDTQYF
CDR3 DNA: TGTGCCAGCAGCTTAGGCCCATCAATAGGGGATACGCAGTATTTT

D gene: -
clone size: -
J gene: TRBJ2-1
V gene: TRBV19
CDR3 protein: CASTKTPRVEEQFF
CDR3 DNA: TGTGCCAGTACCAAGACCCCTCGGGTGGAGGAGCAGTTCTTC

D gene: -
clone size: -
J gene: TRBJ1-1
V gene: TRBV12-3/TRBV12-4
CDR3 protein: CASTGTYGTEAFF
CDR3 DNA: TGTGCCAGCACCGGGACTTACGGCACTGAAGCTTTCTTT

D gene: TRBD1
clone size: -
J gene: TRBJ2-5
V gene: TRBV6-5
CDR3 protein: CASTAGQGAWETQYF
CDR3 DNA: TGTGCCAGCACTGCCGGACAGGGGGCGTGGGAGACCCAGTACTTC

D gene: -
clone size: -
J gene: TRBJ1-1
V gene: TRBV6-2/TRBV6-3
CDR3 protein: CASSYSWGIPEAFF
CDR3 DNA: TGTGCCAGCAGTTACTCCTGGGGGATTCCTGAAGCTTTCTTT

D gene: TRBD1
clone size: -
J gene: TRBJ2-2
V gene: TRBV6-2/TRBV6-3
CDR3 protein: CASSYTRQGTTGELFF
CDR3 DNA: TGTGCCAGCAGTTACACGAGACAGGGAACCACCGGGGAGCTGTTTTTT